These 27 T cell receptor beta chains share one sample of origin, sequenced in a study of blood T cells in healthy people across ages. Through a sample-barcoded 5' primer and a J-beta primer mix, a second PCR was run for roughly 6 to 12 cycles. One entry per CDR3 protein results from TCRdb running MiXCR on the 5' RACE reads. The sample shows almost 1 million distinct CDR3 sequences, about 53% of them seen only once. Sequenced: blood. These receptors all stem from a woman between 55 and 75 years old in good health.

This chain joins TRBV14 and TRBJ2-5; D might be TRBD2 (5 bases). The V end lost 0 bases, the J end lost 4 bases, and 12 bases lay between the germline ends. The germline V gene has CDR1 SGHDN and CDR2 FVKESK. The CDR3 length is 15 residues. DNA of the CDR3: TGTGCCAGCAGCCAAGATACCGGGAACAGAGAGACCCAGTACTTC. It translates to CASSQDTGNRETQYF.

A note on this clonotype: At one end the junction does not follow the germline gene, possibly because of a read error. V usage is TRBV20-1 and J usage is TRBJ2-7, with D unclear. The CDR3 sequence is 14 residues long. Germline CDR1 is DFQATT and CDR2 is SNEGSKA (reference sequence). The CDR3 coding sequence is TGCAGTGCTACCGGTACTAAAAGCTCCTACGGGCAGTACTTC. Amino acid sequence: CSATGTKSSYGQYF.

The chain carries TRBV29-1 and TRBJ2-1; TRBD2 matches 11 bases. V was pared by 3 bases and J by 7 bases, with 11 bases of the junction left unmatched. Germline-derived CDR1 and CDR2 are SQVTM and ANQGSEA. The CDR3 is made up of 16 amino acids. The CDR3 DNA sequence: TGCAGCGTTGAGGGGGCCTTAGCGGGAGGGCCGAATGAGCAGTTCTTC. The encoded protein is CSVEGALAGGPNEQFF.

The chain recombines TRBV27 with TRBJ2-7, with TRBD2 as a possible D gene (6 bases). Germline CDR1 is MNHEY and CDR2 is SMNVEV (reference sequence). The CDR3 has 14 amino acids. Trimming stripped 5 bases from V and 6 bases from J, with 17 bases between. The CDR3 region is CASSDVAGSGEQYF. In DNA form, the CDR3 reads TGTGCCAGCAGTGATGTGGCGGGGTCTGGCGAGCAGTACTTC.

This chain uses TRBV12-5 with TRBJ2-1; D not resolved. The CDR3 is 15 amino acids. The germline V gene has CDR1 LGHNT and CDR2 FRNRAP. V lost 5 bases and J 6 bases, leaving 17 bases between the germline ends. CDR3 region: CASGLDSRWGNEQFF. The CDR3 nucleotides read TGTGCTAGTGGTCTTGACTCCAGATGGGGCAATGAGCAGTTCTTC.

The table lists this clonotype with many counts. A read error may account for a junction end that differs from germline. V usage is TRBV11-2 and J usage is TRBJ2-7; tentative D call: TRBD2 (7 bases). Germline lookup yields CDR1 SGHAT and CDR2 FQNNGV. The CDR3 loop spans 18 amino acids. The CDR3 DNA is TGTGCCAGTACCCCGGACAGAGGGAGAGCGGGGCTTTACTACGGGCAGTACTTC. Residues: CASTPDRGRAGLYYGQYF.

The rearrangement links TRBV11-2 to TRBJ1-2; D gene unclear. V lost 5 bases and J lost 0, with 16 bases in between. Germline V gene data show CDR1 as SGHAT and CDR2 as FQNNGV. This CDR3 is built from 16 residues. The CDR3 sequence is CASSPDRPAANYGYTF. CDR3 bases: TGTGCCAGCAGCCCAGACCGGCCAGCAGCTAACTATGGCTACACCTTC.

This sequence joins TRBV18 and TRBJ2-5; TRBD2 matches 7 bases. CDR3 length: 15 residues. Losses at the gene ends were 3 bases for V and 4 bases for J; bases not matched to a gene: 8. CDR1 and CDR2 (germline): KGHSH, LQKENI. The CDR3 loop reads CASSPPGGRRETQYF. CDR3 in DNA: TGTGCCAGCTCACCCCCTGGCGGGAGAAGAGAGACCCAGTACTTC.

This clonotype was detected a few times. This rearrangement joins TRBV7-9 to TRBJ2-3; D possibly matches TRBD1 or TRBD2 (6 bases each). V lost 5 bases to trimming and J lost 6 bases, with 12 bases between them. Germline V gene data show CDR1 as SEHNR and CDR2 as FQNEAQ (reference sequence). The CDR3 runs to 13 residues. In DNA, the CDR3 is TGTGCCAGCAGCCACACGGGGGCCGATACGCAGTATTTT. This encodes CASSHTGADTQYF.

This chain links TRBV4-3 with TRBJ2-2, with D unclear. Germline V gene data show CDR1 as LGHNA and CDR2 as YSLEER. The CDR3 is 14 amino acids. V lost 0 bases and J 4 bases, leaving 6 bases between the germline ends. The DNA of the CDR3 is TGCGCCAGCAGCCAAGACCCCGTCACCGGGGAGCTGTTTTTT. This codes for CASSQDPVTGELFF.

V and J are TRBV7-9 and TRBJ1-5; tentatively, D is TRBD1 (6 bases). V lost 7 bases to trimming and J lost 5 bases, with 12 bases between them. The CDR3 runs to 13 residues. Germline V gives CDR1 SEHNR, CDR2 FQNEAQ (reference sequence). This CDR3 reads CASTKQGDQPQHF. CDR3 bases: TGTGCCAGCACCAAACAGGGTGATCAGCCCCAGCATTTT.

The V call is TRBV20-1, the J call TRBJ2-5; no clear D. The CDR3 is 10 residues long. In germline, CDR1 is DFQATT, CDR2 SNEGSKA (reference sequence). V gave up 4 bases and J gave up 7 bases, with 7 bases separating them. The CDR3, as DNA: TGCAGTGCTACCCTTGGGACCCAGTACTTC. Its translation is CSATLGTQYF.

The rearrangement links TRBV6-5 to TRBJ2-3; D gene ambiguous. CDR3 length equals 15 residues. CDR1 is MNHEY and CDR2 is SVGAGI in the germline V gene. With 0 bases removed from V and 2 bases from J, the gap between germline ends came to 9 bases. The CDR3 loop reads CASSYSRGYTDTQYF. DNA for the CDR3: TGTGCCAGCAGTTACTCGAGAGGATACACAGATACGCAGTATTTT.

This clonotype was found many times. This chain links TRBV28 with TRBJ2-7; D is unresolved. This CDR3 has 13 residues. V lost 10 bases to trimming and J lost 6 bases, with 19 bases between them. Per germline, CDR1 MDHEN and CDR2 SYDVKM. The CDR3 reads CAIDESSRREQYF. The CDR3 DNA reads TGTGCCATCGACGAGTCTTCCCGGCGCGAGCAGTACTTC.

With regard to this clonotype: At one of its ends the junction is not consistent with the germline gene, which may arise from a read error. The V gene is TRBV3-1, the J gene TRBJ2-7; 14 bases line up with TRBD2. CDR3 length: 15 residues. CDR1 is LGHDT, CDR2 YNNKEL, per germline (reference sequence). This CDR3 reads CAGSDGTSGSYEQYF. The CDR3 coding sequence is TGTGCCGGCAGCGATGGGACTAGCGGGAGCTACGAGCAGTACTTC.

The chain recombines TRBV6-2 or TRBV6-3 with TRBJ2-7; D is ambiguous. The CDR3 contains 14 residues. Germline V gives CDR1 MNHEY, CDR2 SVGEGT. V shed 2 bases and J shed 3 bases, with 11 bases lying between them. CDR3 residues: CASSYGVGYYEQYF. The CDR3, as DNA: TGTGCCAGCAGTTACGGTGTGGGGTACTACGAGCAGTACTTC.

This clonotype was picked up a small number of times. V gene TRBV6-6 combines with J gene TRBJ2-1; D not resolved. Trimming removed 6 bases from V and 0 bases from J, with 12 bases in between. The CDR3 runs to 15 residues. Germline CDR1 reads MNHNY; CDR2 reads SVGAGI (reference sequence). This chain's CDR3 is CASSHGRNSYNEQFF. The CDR3 DNA reads TGTGCCAGCAGCCACGGACGGAACTCCTACAATGAGCAGTTCTTC.

This chain connects TRBV27 to TRBJ2-5; a possible D gene is TRBD1 (7 bases). Germline CDR1 and CDR2: MNHEY and SMNVEV (reference sequence). V was cut by 5 bases and J by 5 bases, with 12 bases left in between. The length of the CDR3 is 13 residues. DNA for the CDR3: TGTGCCAGCAGTCCAGGGGGGAGGGAGACCCAGTACTTC. Amino acids: CASSPGGRETQYF.

The chain recombines TRBV7-2 with TRBJ1-2, with D tentatively TRBD1 (5 bases). This CDR3 has 13 amino acids. Germline values: CDR1 SGHTA, CDR2 FQGNSA. The V and J ends lost 5 bases and 5 bases respectively, with 12 bases between them. CDR3: CASSQGWGYGYTF. The CDR3 nucleotides read TGTGCCAGCAGCCAGGGTTGGGGATATGGCTACACCTTC. The whole variable domain, remainder taken from reference TRBV7-2 and TRBJ1-2, is GAGVSQSPSNKVTEKGKDVELRCDPISGHTALYWYRQSLGQGLEFLIYFQGNSAPDKSGLPSDRFSAERTGGSVSTLTIQRTQQEDSAVYLCASSQGWGYGYTFGSGTRLTVV.

The gene calls are TRBV20-1 and TRBJ2-4; TRBD2 might be the D (6 bases). V was shortened by 5 bases and J by 11 bases, with 16 bases between the two germline ends. Germline values: CDR1 DFQATT, CDR2 SNEGSKA (reference sequence). CDR3 size: 12 residues. The DNA of the CDR3 is TGCAGTGCTGAACCCACTAGCAAAGTTCAGTACTTC. It codes for CSAEPTSKVQYF.

The V gene is TRBV20-1, the J gene TRBJ2-7, with 12 positions matching TRBD2. J lost 6 bases, V lost 3 bases, and 6 bases had no gene match. The germline V gene has CDR1 DFQATT and CDR2 SNEGSKA (reference sequence). The CDR3 is 14 amino acids. As DNA, the CDR3 is TGCAGTGCTAGTCGACTAGCGGGAGAAGGCGAGCAGTACTTC. Protein product: CSASRLAGEGEQYF.

In this sample, this clonotype turned up a few times. This chain joins TRBV20-1 and TRBJ2-7, with unresolved D. The CDR3 is 13 amino acids. In germline, CDR1 is DFQATT, CDR2 SNEGSKA (reference sequence). Trimming took off 2 bases at V and 5 bases at J, with 13 bases between the two ends. The CDR3 DNA sequence: TGCAGTGCTAGAATAACGGAAAACGACGAGCAGTACTTC. This encodes CSARITENDEQYF.

The chain has TRBV6-1 and TRBJ2-5; the D is unclear. The CDR3 is made up of 14 amino acids. Trimming took 5 bases from V and 4 from J, leaving 14 bases between them. In germline, CDR1 is MNHNS, CDR2 SASEGT. This chain's CDR3 is CASSLRTAPETQYF. The DNA of the CDR3 is TGTGCCAGCAGTCTTCGGACGGCCCCAGAGACCCAGTACTTC.

The sample holds a few counts of this clonotype. V is TRBV29-1 and J is TRBJ2-5; no firm D call. V lost 4 bases, J lost 0 bases, and 21 bases lay in between. This CDR3 contains 17 residues. Germline CDR1 is SQVTM and CDR2 is ANQGSEA. The CDR3 sequence is CSVVGQTPVLYQETQYF. The CDR3 region has the DNA TGCAGCGTTGTTGGGCAGACACCCGTCCTGTACCAAGAGACCCAGTACTTC.

This clonotype was observed a handful of times. The rearrangement uses TRBV3-1 and TRBJ2-7; D gene ambiguous. Trimming shortened V by 6 bases and J by 6 bases, and 9 bases separated the two germline ends. There are 11 residues in the CDR3. The germline V gene encodes CDR1 LGHDT and CDR2 YNNKEL (reference sequence). Here the CDR3 DNA reads TGTGCCAGCAGGAGCGCTGGCGAGCAGTACTTC. This codes for CASRSAGEQYF.

This clonotype was seen a few times. The chain uses TRBV7-2 and TRBJ2-7, with D unclear. V lost 4 bases and J lost 4, with 17 bases in between. The CDR3 runs to 15 residues. Germline lookup yields CDR1 SGHTA and CDR2 FQGNSA. This chain's CDR3 is CASSSLLGSGYEQYF. CDR3 nucleotide sequence: TGTGCCAGCAGCTCCCTTCTAGGGTCGGGTTACGAGCAGTACTTC.

The chain is built from TRBV7-9 and TRBJ2-7, with unresolved D. The CDR3 is 12 amino acids. CDR1 is SEHNR, CDR2 FQNEAQ, per germline (reference sequence). V lost 5 bases and J 9 bases, leaving 14 bases between the germline ends. The CDR3 coding sequence is TGTGCCAGCAGCGCCGACTCCGTACGGCAGTACTTC. Its translation: CASSADSVRQYF.